Below, one T cell receptor beta chain is given with its context. Its antigen is still unknown. Base qualities are missing; no much larger clone stands one base away. The sample originates from a study of T cells in placental villitis. For the wider study: Although two of the control placentae came from preterm deliveries, examination of those two placentae showed no significant pathology. Placental TCR-beta repertoires were compared across villitis of unknown etiology, gestational-age-matched unaffected controls, and infectious villitis in order to test an allograft-versus-infection hypothesis.

The germline ends are 11 bases apart after V is trimmed by 8 bases and J by 3 bases. Including cysteine and phenylalanine, the CDR3 has 12 amino acids. The sequence is cut down to CDR3 DNA, 36 bases in frame from base 1. Per the germline V gene (reference sequence), LNHDA is the CDR1 and SQIVND is the CDR2. Ten to eleven control placentae without villitis were matched to the villitis of unknown etiology cases on the basis of gestational age at delivery. After delivery, the placentae were collected and evaluated both grossly and histologically, and only then was archival tissue selected. Five 10-micron scrolls were cut from each FFPE block, and DNA was then isolated using the AllPrep DNA/RNA FFPE Tissue kit. NanoDrop was used to check DNA concentration and purity, while a Bioanalyzer was used to assess RNA quality. TCR-beta CDR3 regions were amplified from genomic DNA with the immunoSEQ v4 bias-controlled multiplex PCR assay, run blinded to group allocation. To estimate the quantities of nucleated cells and T cells in each sample, reference gene primers were added alongside the TCR-beta primers. Sequencing of the libraries was performed on an Illumina MiSeq with a 100-cycle paired-end protocol. Per the original workflow: In the immunoSEQ Analyzer software, diversity and richness were calculated, with richness measured by iChao1 and clonality based on Pielou evenness and Shannon diversity on a 0-1 scale where a higher value means less diversity. Using confidence 3 and substitution 2, CDR3 amino acid sequences together with their V/J genes were queried against VDJdb for CMV, EBV and influenza A specificities. The Morisita-Horn index was used to assess TCR-beta amino acid clonotype overlap between villitis of unknown etiology, infectious villitis and control repertoires. TCRdb mirrors the immuneACCESS table, restricted to in-frame sequences. Some clones are absent from its copies; in checked studies, under half trace to an unresolved V gene, and the reason for the others is unknown. That table supplies the V and J calls and clone size; D and trimming were determined from the DNA. Counted in this sample were about 330 clones; 95% to 99% of them appeared once. The ten largest clones represent about 4.5% of the sample.

Study-wide conclusions, independent of this receptor: Higher CMV-specific clone frequencies were found in infectious CMV cases than in villitis of unknown etiology (roughly 0.012 vs 0.00092), and no difference in CMV-specific clone frequencies was seen between villitis of unknown etiology and controls. Villitis of unknown etiology placentae showed higher clonality than controls (median roughly 0.062 versus 0.0066, p=0.0025), indicating clonal expansion. Because the paraffin blocks included small amounts of decidua, some of the captured T cells, particularly in controls, may have been decidual rather than villous infiltrates. With bulk tissue sequencing, helper, regulatory or cytotoxic T cells could not be distinguished, nor could maternal versus fetal T cells, and gamma-delta receptors were excluded.

Recombination linked TRBV19 to TRBJ2-7, with the D gene not confidently named. This clonotype originated in a human donor in good health; the placental T cells may come from both mother and fetus. Sequenced sample: placental tissue containing maternal and fetal cells. In nucleotide form, the sequence is TGTGCCAGTGGCCGGGTGGGCTACGAGCAGTACTTC. Its amino acids are CASGRVGYEQYF.